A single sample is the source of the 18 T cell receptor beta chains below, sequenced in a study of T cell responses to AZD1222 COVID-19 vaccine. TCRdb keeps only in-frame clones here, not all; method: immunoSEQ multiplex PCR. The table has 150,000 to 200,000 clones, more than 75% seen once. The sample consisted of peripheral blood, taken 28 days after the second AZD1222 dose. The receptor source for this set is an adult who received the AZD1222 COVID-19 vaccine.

In DNA, the CDR3 is TGTGCCAGCAGTCCGCTCCCGGGACAGGGAGCCTACGAGCAGTACTTC. Its translation is CASSPLPGQGAYEQYF. The chain recombines TRBV6-2 or TRBV6-3 with TRBJ2-7, with 9 bases matching TRBD1. V was pared by 5 bases and J by 2 bases, with 10 bases of the junction left unmatched. Germline CDR1 reads MNHEY; CDR2 reads SVGEGT. This CDR3 spans 16 amino acids.

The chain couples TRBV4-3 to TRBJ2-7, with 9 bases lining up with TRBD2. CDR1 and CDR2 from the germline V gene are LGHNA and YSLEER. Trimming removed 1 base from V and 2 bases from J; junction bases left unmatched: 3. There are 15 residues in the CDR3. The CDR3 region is CASSQAAGGPYEQYF. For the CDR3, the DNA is TGCGCCAGCAGCCAAGCAGCGGGAGGTCCCTACGAGCAGTACTTC.

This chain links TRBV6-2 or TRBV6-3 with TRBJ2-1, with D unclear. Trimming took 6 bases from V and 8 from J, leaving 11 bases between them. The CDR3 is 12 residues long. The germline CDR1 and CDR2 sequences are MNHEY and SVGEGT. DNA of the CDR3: TGTGCCAGCAGCCCTAGAAGGGATGAGCAGTTCTTC. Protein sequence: CASSPRRDEQFF.

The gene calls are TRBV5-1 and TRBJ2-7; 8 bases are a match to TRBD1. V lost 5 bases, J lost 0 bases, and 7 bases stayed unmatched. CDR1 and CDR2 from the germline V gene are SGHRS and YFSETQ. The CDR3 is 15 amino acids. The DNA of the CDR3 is TGCGCCAGCAGTCCGGACAGGGCGCTCTCCTACGAGCAGTACTTC. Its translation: CASSPDRALSYEQYF.

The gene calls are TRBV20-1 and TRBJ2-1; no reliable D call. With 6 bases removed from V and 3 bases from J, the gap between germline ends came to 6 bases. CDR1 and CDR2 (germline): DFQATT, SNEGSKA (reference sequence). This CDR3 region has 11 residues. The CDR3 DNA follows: TGCAGTGCCCATGACTACAATGAGCAGTTCTTC. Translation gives CSAHDYNEQFF.

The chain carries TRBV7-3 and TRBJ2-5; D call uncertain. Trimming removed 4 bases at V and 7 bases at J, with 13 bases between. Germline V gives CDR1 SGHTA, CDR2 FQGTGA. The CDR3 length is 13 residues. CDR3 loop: CASSSNGPRTQYF. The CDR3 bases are TGTGCCAGCAGCTCAAACGGCCCAAGGACCCAGTACTTC. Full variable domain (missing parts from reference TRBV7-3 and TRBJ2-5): GAGVSQTPSNKVTEKGKYVELRCDPISGHTALYWYRQSLGQGPEFLIYFQGTGAADDSGLPNDRFFAVRPEGSVSTLKIQRTERGDSAVYLCASSSNGPRTQYFGPGTRLLVL.

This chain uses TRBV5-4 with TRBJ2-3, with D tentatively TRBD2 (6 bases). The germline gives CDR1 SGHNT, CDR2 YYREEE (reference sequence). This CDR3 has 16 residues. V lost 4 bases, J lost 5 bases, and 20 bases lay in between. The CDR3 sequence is CASSPPGTGALDTQYF. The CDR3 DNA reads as TGTGCCAGCAGCCCCCCTGGGACGGGAGCCTTAGATACGCAGTATTTT. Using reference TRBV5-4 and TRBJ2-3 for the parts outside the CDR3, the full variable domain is ETGVTQSPTHLIKTRGQQVTLRCSSQSGHNTVSWYQQALGQGPQFIFQYYREEENGRGNFPPRFSGLQFPNYSSELNVNALELDDSALYLCASSPPGTGALDTQYFGPGTRLTVL.

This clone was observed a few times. CDR3 sequence reads: CASSQEALAGGGDNEQFF. As DNA, the CDR3 is TGCGCCAGCAGCCAAGAGGCGTTAGCGGGAGGAGGGGACAATGAGCAGTTCTTC. V and J are TRBV4-3 and TRBJ2-1, with 10 nucleotides matching TRBD2. Looked up from germline, CDR1 is LGHNA and CDR2 is YSLEER. Trimming took 0 bases from V and 5 from J; bases not matched to a gene: 10. This CDR3 comprises 18 residues.

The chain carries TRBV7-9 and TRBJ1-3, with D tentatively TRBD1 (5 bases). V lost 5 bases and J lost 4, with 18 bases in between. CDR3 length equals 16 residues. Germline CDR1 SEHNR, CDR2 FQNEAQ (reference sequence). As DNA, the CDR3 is TGTGCCAGCAGCCCTTCGGGGAGGGGACGCGGAAACACCATATATTTT. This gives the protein CASSPSGRGRGNTIYF.

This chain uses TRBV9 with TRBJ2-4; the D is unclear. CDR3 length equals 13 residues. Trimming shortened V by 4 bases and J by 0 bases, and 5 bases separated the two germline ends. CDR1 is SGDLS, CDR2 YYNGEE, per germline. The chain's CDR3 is CASSSPAKNIQYF. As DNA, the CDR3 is TGTGCCAGCAGCTCCCCAGCCAAAAACATTCAGTACTTC. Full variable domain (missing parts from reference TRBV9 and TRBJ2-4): DSGVTQTPKHLITATGQRVTLRCSPRSGDLSVYWYQQSLDQGLQFLIQYYNGEERAKGNILERFSAQQFPDLHSELNLSSLELGDSALYFCASSSPAKNIQYFGAGTRLSVL.

CDR3 nucleotides: TGTGCCAGCAGCGCAAAAAGTATCATCGGACAGGGGGCCCACGAGCAGTACTTC. It translates to CASSAKSIIGQGAHEQYF. The rearrangement uses TRBV11-2 and TRBJ2-7, with TRBD1 identical over 11 bases. The CDR3 is 18 residues long. V shed 5 bases, J shed 5 bases, and the junction held 17 bases outside the gene matches. Looked up from germline, CDR1 is SGHAT and CDR2 is FQNNGV.

CDR3: CASSLDAGSGEQYF. CDR3 nucleotides: TGTGCCAGCAGCTTGGATGCGGGGTCGGGCGAGCAGTACTTC. This chain joins TRBV5-6 and TRBJ2-7, with D possibly TRBD2 on 6 matching bases. Germline V lookup: CDR1 SGHDT, CDR2 YYEEEE. CDR3 size: 14 residues. The germline V and J ends were trimmed by 0 bases and 6 bases, with 13 bases remaining between them. Variable domain in full (rest from reference TRBV5-6 and TRBJ2-7): DAGVTQSPTHLIKTRGQQVTLRCSPKSGHDTVSWYQQALGQGPQFIFQYYEEEERQRGNFPDRFSGHQFPNYSSELNVNALLLGDSALYLCASSLDAGSGEQYFGPGTRLTVT.

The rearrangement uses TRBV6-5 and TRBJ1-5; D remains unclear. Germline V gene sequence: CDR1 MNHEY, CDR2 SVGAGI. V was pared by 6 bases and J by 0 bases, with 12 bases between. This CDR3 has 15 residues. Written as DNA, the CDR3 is TGTGCCAGCAGGATTCGGGAATATAGCAATCAGCCCCAGCATTTT. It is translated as CASRIREYSNQPQHF.

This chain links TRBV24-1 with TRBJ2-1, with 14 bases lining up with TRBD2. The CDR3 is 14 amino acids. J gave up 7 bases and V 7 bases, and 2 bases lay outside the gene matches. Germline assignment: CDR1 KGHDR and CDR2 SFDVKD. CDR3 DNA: TGTGCCACCAGCGGACTAGCGGGAGGAAATGAGCAGTTCTTC. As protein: CATSGLAGGNEQFF.

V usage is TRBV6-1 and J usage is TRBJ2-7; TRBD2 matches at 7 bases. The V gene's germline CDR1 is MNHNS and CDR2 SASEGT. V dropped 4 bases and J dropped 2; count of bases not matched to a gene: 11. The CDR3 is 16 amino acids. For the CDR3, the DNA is TGTGCCAGCAGTGTGACCGGACTAGGAAGGACCTACGAGCAGTACTTC. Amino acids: CASSVTGLGRTYEQYF.

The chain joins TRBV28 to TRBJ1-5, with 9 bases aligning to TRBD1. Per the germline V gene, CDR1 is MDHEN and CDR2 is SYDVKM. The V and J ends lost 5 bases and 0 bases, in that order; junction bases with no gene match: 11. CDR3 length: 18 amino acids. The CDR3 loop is CASSAGTGTHDSNQPQHF. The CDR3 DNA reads TGTGCCAGCAGTGCCGGGACAGGGACTCACGATAGCAATCAGCCCCAGCATTTT.

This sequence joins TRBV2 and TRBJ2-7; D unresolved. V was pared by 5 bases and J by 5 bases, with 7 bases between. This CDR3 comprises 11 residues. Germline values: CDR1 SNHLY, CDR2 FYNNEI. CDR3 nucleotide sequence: TGTGCCAGCAGTTTCCTCGACGAGCAGTACTTC. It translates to CASSFLDEQYF. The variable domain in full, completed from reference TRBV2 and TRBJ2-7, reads EPEVTQTPSHQVTQMGQEVILRCVPISNHLYFYWYRQILGQKVEFLVSFYNNEISEKSEIFDDQFSVERPDGSNFTLKIRSTKLEDSAMYFCASSFLDEQYFGPGTRLTVT.

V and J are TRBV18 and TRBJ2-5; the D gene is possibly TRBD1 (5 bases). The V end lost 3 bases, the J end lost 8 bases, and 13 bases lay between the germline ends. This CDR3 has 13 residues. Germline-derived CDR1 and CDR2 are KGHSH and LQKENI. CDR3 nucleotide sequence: TGTGCCAGCTCACCCCAGCAGGGCGGAACCCAGTACTTC. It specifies CASSPQQGGTQYF.